This TCR beta chain derives from a study of early T cells in non-severe SARS-CoV-2 infection. One entry per CDR3 protein, called by TCRdb with MiXCR from the 5' RACE reads. The table has tens of thousands of distinct CDR3 sequences, 5% to 5.5% seen once. This clonotype came up many times. This sample comprised whole blood, obtained at baseline. The TCR originated in an adult who was a healthcare worker with PCR-confirmed SARS-CoV-2 infection or an uninfected control (not recorded which).

The CDR3 coding sequence is TGCAGTGCTAGAGGCCAACTAGATAATTCACCCCTCCACTTT. The encoded protein is CSARGQLDNSPLHF. This chain uses TRBV20-1 with TRBJ1-6; no firm D call. The CDR3 is 14 amino acids. Germline V gives CDR1 DFQATT, CDR2 SNEGSKA (reference sequence). The ends were cut back, 1 base at V and 5 bases at J, with 9 bases in the middle.